This T cell receptor beta chain was identified in a study of post-analysis software for immune sequencing data. Study-wide points: Samples from one preparation batch, clustered by F measure, grouped strongly together. Among a handful of TRBV segments more frequent in patients than controls were TRBV5-6, TRBV5-1 and TRBV20-1.

This clonotype was seen more than once but under ten times. Its antigen remains unknown. This CDR3 is built from 17 residues. J lost 5 bases, V lost 4 bases, and 12 bases had no gene match. The germline V gene encodes CDR1 SGHTA and CDR2 FQGNSA. Incorporated into the TCR beta cDNA libraries were unique molecular identifiers, which served to reduce PCR and sequencing biases. One entry per CDR3 protein, called by TCRdb with MiXCR from the PCR reads. The repertoire holds about 540,000 distinct CDR3 sequences, with around 36% as singletons. The chain couples TRBV7-2 to TRBJ2-5, with TRBD2 identical over 11 bases. The sample taken for sequencing was blood. The sequence derives from a girl aged 2-17 years with multiple sclerosis. The CDR3 loop is CASSSRLAGLRGETQYF. Written as DNA, the CDR3 is TGTGCCAGCAGCTCGAGACTAGCGGGACTTCGTGGGGAGACCCAGTACTTC. Full variable domain (rest looked up from reference TRBV7-2 and TRBJ2-5): GAGVSQSPSNKVTEKGKDVELRCDPISGHTALYWYRQSLGQGLEFLIYFQGNSAPDKSGLPSDRFSAERTGGSVSTLTIQRTQQEDSAVYLCASSSRLAGLRGETQYFGPGTRLLVL.